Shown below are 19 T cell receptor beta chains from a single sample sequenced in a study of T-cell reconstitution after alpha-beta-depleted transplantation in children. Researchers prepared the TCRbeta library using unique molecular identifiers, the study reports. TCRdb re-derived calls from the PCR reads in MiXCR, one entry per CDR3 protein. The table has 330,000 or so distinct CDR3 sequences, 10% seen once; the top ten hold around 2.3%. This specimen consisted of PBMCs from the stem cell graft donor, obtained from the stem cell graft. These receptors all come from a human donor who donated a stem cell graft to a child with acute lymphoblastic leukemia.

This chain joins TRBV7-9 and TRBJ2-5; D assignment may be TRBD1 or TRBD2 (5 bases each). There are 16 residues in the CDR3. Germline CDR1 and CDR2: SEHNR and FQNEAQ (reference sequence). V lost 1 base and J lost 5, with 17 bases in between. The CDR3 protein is CASSLGEAEQVETQYF. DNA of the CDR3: TGTGCCAGCAGCTTAGGTGAAGCGGAACAGGTGGAGACCCAGTACTTC.

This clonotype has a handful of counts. The CDR3 reads CASSPAVGSSYEQYF. CDR3 DNA sequence: TGCGCCAGCAGCCCGGCAGTTGGGAGCTCCTACGAGCAGTACTTC. This rearrangement joins TRBV5-1 to TRBJ2-7; tentatively, D is TRBD2 (5 bases). This CDR3 spans 15 amino acids. The germline V and J ends were trimmed by 4 bases and 0 bases, with 14 bases remaining between them. CDR1 and CDR2 from the germline V gene are SGHRS and YFSETQ.

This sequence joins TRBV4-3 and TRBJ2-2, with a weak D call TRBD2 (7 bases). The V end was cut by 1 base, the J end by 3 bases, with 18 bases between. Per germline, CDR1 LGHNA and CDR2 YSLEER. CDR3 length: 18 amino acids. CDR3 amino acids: CASSQVVRGGSDTGELFF. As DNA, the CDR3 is TGCGCCAGCAGCCAAGTGGTCAGGGGCGGGAGTGACACCGGGGAGCTGTTTTTT.

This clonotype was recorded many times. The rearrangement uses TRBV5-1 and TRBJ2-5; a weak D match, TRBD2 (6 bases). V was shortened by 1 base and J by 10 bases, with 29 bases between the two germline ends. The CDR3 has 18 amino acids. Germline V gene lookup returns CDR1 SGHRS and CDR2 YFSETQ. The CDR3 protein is CASSLRSYRDSSSVDQYF. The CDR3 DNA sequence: TGCGCCAGCAGCTTGAGATCATATCGGGACTCCTCAAGTGTGGACCAGTACTTC.

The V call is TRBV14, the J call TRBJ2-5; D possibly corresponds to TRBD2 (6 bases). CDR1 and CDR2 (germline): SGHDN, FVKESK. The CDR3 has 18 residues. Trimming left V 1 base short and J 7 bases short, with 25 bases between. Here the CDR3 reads CASSQGRHWGGRRGTQYF. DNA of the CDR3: TGTGCCAGCAGCCAAGGGCGACATTGGGGAGGACGACGCGGGACCCAGTACTTC.

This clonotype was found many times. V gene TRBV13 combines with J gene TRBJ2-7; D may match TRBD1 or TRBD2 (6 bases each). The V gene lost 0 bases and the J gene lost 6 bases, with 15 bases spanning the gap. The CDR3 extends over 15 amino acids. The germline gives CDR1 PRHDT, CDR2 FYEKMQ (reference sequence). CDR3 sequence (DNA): TGTGCCAGCAGCTTAGGAGGGGGGAGAACCCCCGAGCAGTACTTC. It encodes CASSLGGGRTPEQYF. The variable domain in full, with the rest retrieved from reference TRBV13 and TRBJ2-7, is AAGVIQSPRHLIKEKRETATLKCYPIPRHDTVYWYQQGPGQDPQFLISFYEKMQSDKGSIPDRFSAQQFSDYHSELNMSSLELGDSALYFCASSLGGGRTPEQYFGPGTRLTVT.

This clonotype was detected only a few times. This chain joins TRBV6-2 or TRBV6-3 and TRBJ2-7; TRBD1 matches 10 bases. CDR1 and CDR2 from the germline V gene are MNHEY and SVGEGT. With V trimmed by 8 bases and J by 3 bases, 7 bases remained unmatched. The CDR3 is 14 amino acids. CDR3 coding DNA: TGTGCCAGCGGCAGACAGGGGGCATACTACGAGCAGTACTTC. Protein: CASGRQGAYYEQYF.

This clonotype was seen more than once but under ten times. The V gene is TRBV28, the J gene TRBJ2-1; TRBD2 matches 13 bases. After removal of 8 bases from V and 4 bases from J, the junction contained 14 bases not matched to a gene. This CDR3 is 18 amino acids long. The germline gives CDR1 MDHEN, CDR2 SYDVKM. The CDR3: CASSPWTSGSRGYNEQFF. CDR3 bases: TGTGCCAGCTCCCCCTGGACTAGCGGGAGTAGAGGATACAATGAGCAGTTCTTC.

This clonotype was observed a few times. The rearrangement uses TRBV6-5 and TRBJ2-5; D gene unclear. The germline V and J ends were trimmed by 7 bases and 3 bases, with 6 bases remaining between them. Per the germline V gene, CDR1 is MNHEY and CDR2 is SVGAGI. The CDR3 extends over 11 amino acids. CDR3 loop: CASTREETQYF. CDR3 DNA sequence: TGTGCCAGCACCCGGGAAGAGACCCAGTACTTC.

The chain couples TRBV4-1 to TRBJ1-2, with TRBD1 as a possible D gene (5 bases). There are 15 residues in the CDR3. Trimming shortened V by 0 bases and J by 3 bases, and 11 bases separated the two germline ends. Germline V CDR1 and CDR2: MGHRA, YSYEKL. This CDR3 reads CASSQELGLYYGYTF. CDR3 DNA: TGCGCCAGCAGCCAAGAATTGGGGCTTTACTATGGCTACACCTTC.

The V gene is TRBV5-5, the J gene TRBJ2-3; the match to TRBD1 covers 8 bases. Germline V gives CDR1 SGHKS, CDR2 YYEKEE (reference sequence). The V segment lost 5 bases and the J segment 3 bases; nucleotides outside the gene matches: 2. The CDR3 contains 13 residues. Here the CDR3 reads CASRRQGTDTQYF. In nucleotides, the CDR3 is TGTGCCAGCAGACGACAGGGGACAGATACGCAGTATTTT.

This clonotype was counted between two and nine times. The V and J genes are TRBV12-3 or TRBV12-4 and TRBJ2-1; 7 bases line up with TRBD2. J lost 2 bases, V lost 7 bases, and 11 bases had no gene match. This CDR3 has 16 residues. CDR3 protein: CASTRGLGSAYNEQFF. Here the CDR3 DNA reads TGTGCCAGCACCCGTGGACTAGGCAGCGCCTACAATGAGCAGTTCTTC.

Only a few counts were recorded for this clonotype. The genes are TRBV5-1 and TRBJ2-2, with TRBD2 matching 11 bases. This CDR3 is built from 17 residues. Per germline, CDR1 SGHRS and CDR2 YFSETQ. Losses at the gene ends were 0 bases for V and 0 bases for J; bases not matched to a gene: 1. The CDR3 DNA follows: TGCGCCAGCAGCTTGGTAGCGGGAGGGACGAACACCGGGGAGCTGTTTTTT. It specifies CASSLVAGGTNTGELFF. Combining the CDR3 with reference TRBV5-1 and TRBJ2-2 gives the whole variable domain KAGVTQTPRYLIKTRGQQVTLSCSPISGHRSVSWYQQTPGQGLQFLFEYFSETQRNKGNFPGRFSGRQFSNSRSEMNVSTLELGDSALYLCASSLVAGGTNTGELFFGEGSRLTVL.

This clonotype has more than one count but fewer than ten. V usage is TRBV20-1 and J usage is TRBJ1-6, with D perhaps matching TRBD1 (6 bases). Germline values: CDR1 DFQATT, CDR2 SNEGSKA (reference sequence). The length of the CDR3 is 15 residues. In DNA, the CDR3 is TGCAGCCCGAGGGGGGCTCCCTCCTATAATTCACCCCTCCACTTT. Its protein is CSPRGAPSYNSPLHF.

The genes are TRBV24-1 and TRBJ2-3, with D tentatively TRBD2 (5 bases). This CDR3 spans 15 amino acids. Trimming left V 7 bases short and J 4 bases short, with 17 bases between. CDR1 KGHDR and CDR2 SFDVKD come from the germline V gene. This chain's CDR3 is CATRGSGEPADTQYF. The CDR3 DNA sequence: TGTGCCACCAGGGGTTCCGGGGAGCCGGCAGATACGCAGTATTTT.

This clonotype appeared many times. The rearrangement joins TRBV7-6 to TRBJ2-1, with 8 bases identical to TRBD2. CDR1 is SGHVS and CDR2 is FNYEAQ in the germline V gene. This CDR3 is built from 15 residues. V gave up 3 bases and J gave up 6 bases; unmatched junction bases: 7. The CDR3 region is CASSFGTRSTNEQFF. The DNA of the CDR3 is TGTGCCAGCAGCTTCGGGACTAGATCCACCAATGAGCAGTTCTTC. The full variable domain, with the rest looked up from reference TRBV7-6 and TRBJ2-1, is GAGVSQSPRYKVTKRGQDVALRCDPISGHVSLYWYRQALGQGPEFLTYFNYEAQQDKSGLPNDRFSAERPEGSISTLTIQRTEQRDSAMYRCASSFGTRSTNEQFFGPGTRLTVL.

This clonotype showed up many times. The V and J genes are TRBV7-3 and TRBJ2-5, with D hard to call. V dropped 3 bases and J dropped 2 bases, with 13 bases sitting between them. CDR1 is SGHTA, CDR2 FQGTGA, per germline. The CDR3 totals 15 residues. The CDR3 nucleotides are TGTGCCAGCAGCTTGGCTCAGAGCAGGCAAGAGACCCAGTACTTC. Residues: CASSLAQSRQETQYF. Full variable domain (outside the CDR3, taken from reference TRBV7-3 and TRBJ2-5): GAGVSQTPSNKVTEKGKYVELRCDPISGHTALYWYRQSLGQGPEFLIYFQGTGAADDSGLPNDRFFAVRPEGSVSTLKIQRTERGDSAVYLCASSLAQSRQETQYFGPGTRLLVL.

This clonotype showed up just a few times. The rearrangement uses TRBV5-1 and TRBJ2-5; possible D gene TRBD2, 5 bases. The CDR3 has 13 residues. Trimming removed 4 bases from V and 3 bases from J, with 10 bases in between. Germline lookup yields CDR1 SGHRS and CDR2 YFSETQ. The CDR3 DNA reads TGCGCCAGCAGCGTTGAGCGGAAAGAGACCCAGTACTTC. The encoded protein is CASSVERKETQYF.

In DNA form, the CDR3 reads TGTGCCAGCAGGAGAGAGGGGGGGGGTACGCAGTATTTT. It translates to CASRREGGGTQYF. The V gene is TRBV6-5, the J gene TRBJ2-3, with TRBD2 as a possible D gene (7 bases). This CDR3 contains 13 residues. The V and J ends lost 6 bases and 8 bases respectively, with 15 bases between them. CDR1 is MNHEY, CDR2 SVGAGI, per germline.